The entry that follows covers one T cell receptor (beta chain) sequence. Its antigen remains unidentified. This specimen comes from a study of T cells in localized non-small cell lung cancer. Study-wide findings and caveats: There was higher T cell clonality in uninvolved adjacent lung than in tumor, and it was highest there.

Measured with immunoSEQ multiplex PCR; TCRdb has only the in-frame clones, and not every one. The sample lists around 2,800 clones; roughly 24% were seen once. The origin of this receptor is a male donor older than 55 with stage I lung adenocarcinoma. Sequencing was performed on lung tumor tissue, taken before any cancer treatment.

CDR3 residues: CASSRDRGNEQYF. The CDR3 bases are TGTGCCAGCAGCCGGGACAGGGGCAACGAGCAGTACTTC. This sequence joins TRBV5-8 and TRBJ2-7, with 10 bases aligning to TRBD1. Trimming at V came to 4 bases and at J to 5 bases, leaving 3 bases not matched to a gene. This CDR3 contains 13 residues. Germline V lookup: CDR1 SGHTS, CDR2 YDEGEE.